The clone carrying this TCR beta chain was recorded many times. Its matching antigen is unknown. Time point denoted: sample taken at primary tumor resection. This sample was included in a study of spatial heterogeneity in lung cancer. The study, taken as a whole, reports: Expanded TCRs classified as ubiquitous or regional were counted, and these counts tracked ubiquitous and regional nonsynonymous mutations, respectively. Mutation tallies in tumors tracked expanded intratumoral alpha and beta TCR counts.

Every cDNA TCR molecule received its own unique molecular identifier. TCRdb itself ran the 5' RACE reads through MiXCR, one entry per CDR3 protein. The table records under 20,000 distinct CDR3 sequences, 6.2% of them present only once. Sequencing was performed on lung tumor tissue, taken at surgery. The receptor's source is a male donor with early-stage non-small cell lung cancer.

The CDR3 nucleotides are TGTGCCAGCCGAACAGGAGACTATGGCTACACCTTC. It encodes CASRTGDYGYTF. The rearrangement uses TRBV28 and TRBJ1-2; D possibly corresponds to TRBD1 (5 bases). V gave up 8 bases and J gave up 3 bases, with 10 bases separating them. Germline V CDR1 and CDR2: MDHEN, SYDVKM. CDR3 length: 12 amino acids.